This T cell receptor (beta chain) comes out of a study of cytomegalovirus exposure and HLA in healthy donors. Broader study findings: Most of the TCR beta V segments (in an earlier analysis) were productive either about 87% or about 30% of the time. Some V segments could not be told apart, so they were left out, TRBV6-2 and TRBV6-3 among them.

This PCR relied on a set of 60 Vbeta primers and 13 Jbeta primers. Profiled with immunoSEQ multiplex PCR; TCRdb holds only in-frame clones, not every one. The sample shows a few hundred thousand clones, approximately 80% of them seen only once. Looked up from germline, CDR1 is SGHTA and CDR2 is FQGNSA. The V gene lost 5 bases and the J gene lost 5 bases, with 10 bases spanning the gap. This CDR3 region has 13 residues. On this clone: Its antigen remains unidentified.

This clonotype was obtained from a woman in her thirties or forties in good health and CMV-seronegative. Sequencing input: PBMCs. V gene TRBV7-2 combines with J gene TRBJ1-5; no definite D call. CDR3 loop: CASSTDGYQPQHF. CDR3 DNA: TGTGCCAGCAGCACCGACGGGTATCAGCCCCAGCATTTT.